Listed below are T cell receptor beta chains from one sample, sequenced in a study of blood T cell repertoires in COVID-19. Method: immunoSEQ multiplex PCR; TCRdb's copy keeps in-frame clones and lacks some. The sample includes 120,000 to 150,000 clones, around four fifths of them seen just once. Sequencing was carried out using peripheral blood. The receptors originated from a human donor in a cohort sampled during active COVID-19. Each CDR3 is given with its conserved first and last residue. A D gene is named only where the DNA matches it firmly. Clone size, where shown, is once, few, many, or a class for clones that have expanded.

>TRBV12-3/TRBV12-4|.|TRBJ1-5|.
CASRGEGQPQHF
TGTGCCAGCAGAGGAGAGGGTCAGCCCCAGCATTTT
>TRBV27|once|TRBJ2-3|.
CASSSQATDTQYF
TGTGCCAGCAGTTCACAGGCCACAGATACGCAGTATTTT
>TRBV18|.|TRBJ1-6|.
CASSEGQTRNSPLHF
TGTGCCAGCTCAGAGGGACAAACCCGTAATTCACCCCTCCACTTT
>TRBV10-3|.|TRBJ1-2|TRBD1
CAITQDRADYGYTF
TGTGCCATCACACAAGACAGGGCGGACTATGGCTACACCTTC
>TRBV2|.|TRBJ2-1|.
CASKTVSSYNEQFF
TGTGCCAGCAAAACAGTAAGCTCCTACAATGAGCAGTTCTTC
>TRBV5-1|.|TRBJ2-5|.
CASSLAKGRKETQYF
TGCGCCAGCAGCTTGGCCAAAGGCAGGAAAGAGACCCAGTACTTC
>TRBV19|.|TRBJ2-3|TRBD2
CASSPGLAGGFSTDTQYF
TGTGCCAGTAGTCCGGGACTAGCGGGAGGATTCAGCACAGATACGCAGTATTTT
>TRBV5-1|.|TRBJ2-3|TRBD1
CASSIQGASTDTQYF
TGCGCCAGCAGCATCCAGGGGGCGAGCACAGATACGCAGTATTTT
>TRBV24-1|.|TRBJ2-3|.
CATSDFGLASDTQYF
TGTGCCACCAGTGATTTTGGGCTAGCTTCGGATACGCAGTATTTT
>TRBV7-9|.|TRBJ2-5|TRBD2
CASSLAETTSGGVETQYF
TGTGCCAGCAGCTTAGCGGAGACGACTAGCGGGGGGGTGGAGACCCAGTACTTC
>TRBV4-1|.|TRBJ1-1|TRBD1
CASSQEDRGPEAFF
TGCGCCAGCAGCCAAGAGGACAGGGGGCCTGAAGCTTTCTTT
>TRBV28|.|TRBJ2-2|TRBD2
CASSLPHPLSLAGAQNTGELFF
TGTGCCAGCAGTTTACCCCACCCTCTTTCGCTAGCGGGGGCGCAGAACACCGGGGAGCTGTTTTTT
>TRBV5-8|.|TRBJ2-3|TRBD2
CASSLSGRSTDTQYF
TGTGCCAGCAGCTTGAGCGGGAGGAGCACAGATACGCAGTATTTT
>TRBV28|.|TRBJ1-5|TRBD1
CASSLDGTEYQPQHF
TGTGCCAGCAGTCTCGATGGGACAGAGTATCAGCCCCAGCATTTT
>TRBV28|.|TRBJ2-7|.
CASSRRSPYEQYF
TGTGCCAGCAGCCGGAGGTCCCCCTACGAGCAGTACTTC
>TRBV5-3|.|TRBJ1-3|.
CARSLLGGDQIISGNTIYF
TGTGCCAGAAGCCTTCTGGGAGGGGACCAGATTATCTCTGGAAACACCATATATTTT
>TRBV19|.|TRBJ2-7|.
CASSMKTSHEQYF
TGTGCCAGTAGTATGAAAACGAGCCACGAGCAGTACTTC
>TRBV7-9|.|TRBJ1-2|.
CASSLKGRQENSF
TGTGCCAGCAGCTTAAAAGGGAGACAGGAAAATTCCTTC
>TRBV6-5|.|TRBJ1-1|TRBD1
CASSRDRGRTEAFF
TGTGCCAGCAGCCGCGACAGGGGGCGGACTGAAGCTTTCTTT
>TRBV5-1|.|TRBJ2-5|TRBD2
CASRYGLGPQETQYF
TGCGCCAGCAGATACGGACTAGGCCCCCAAGAGACCCAGTACTTC
>TRBV4-1|few|TRBJ1-2|.
CASSQDKSGLYGYTF
TGCGCCAGCAGCCAAGATAAGTCTGGGCTCTATGGCTACACCTTC
>TRBV19|few|TRBJ2-7|TRBD1
CASSRGDRRVNEQYF
TGTGCCAGTAGCAGAGGGGACAGGCGGGTCAACGAGCAGTACTTC
>TRBV28|.|TRBJ1-3|TRBD1
CASSPAAWTGNLGGNTIYF
TGTGCCAGCAGTCCAGCTGCGTGGACAGGGAATCTTGGGGGAAACACCATATATTTT
>TRBV28|.|TRBJ1-5|.
CASSSSYQPQHF
TGTGCCAGCAGCTCCTCTTATCAGCCCCAGCATTTT
>TRBV15|.|TRBJ1-4|.
CATSPRTEATNEKLFF
TGTGCCACCAGCCCCCGGACGGAGGCAACTAATGAAAAACTGTTTTTT
>TRBV11-2|.|TRBJ2-3|TRBD2
CASSPWASGSTDTQYF
TGTGCCAGCAGCCCCTGGGCTAGCGGGAGCACAGATACGCAGTATTTT
>TRBV21-1|.|TRBJ2-7|.
CASSKEEGSTYEQYF
TGTGCCAGCAGCAAAGAGGAGGGTTCGACCTACGAGCAGTACTTC
>TRBV28|.|TRBJ1-3|.
CASSLRQHGNTIYF
TGTGCCAGCAGTTTGCGGCAACATGGAAACACCATATATTTT
>TRBV5-4|.|TRBJ2-2|TRBD2
CASSLSGGRAFTGELFF
TGTGCCAGCAGCTTGTCGGGCGGGAGGGCCTTCACCGGGGAGCTGTTTTTT
>TRBV5-1|.|TRBJ1-5|.
CASSPMDGQNQPQHF
TGCGCCAGCAGCCCGATGGACGGACAAAATCAGCCCCAGCATTTT
>TRBV5-4|once|TRBJ1-1|.
CASRLTPSVNEAFF
TGTGCCAGCAGATTGACACCATCAGTAAATGAAGCTTTCTTT
>TRBV7-9|.|TRBJ2-5|TRBD1
CASSSYRDSQETQYF
TGTGCCAGCAGCTCATACCGGGACAGCCAAGAGACCCAGTACTTC
>TRBV6-5|.|TRBJ1-4|.
CASSYSRGANEKLFF
TGTGCCAGCAGTTACTCGCGGGGGGCTAATGAAAAACTGTTTTTT
>TRBV3-1/TRBV3-2|.|TRBJ1-1|.
CASSQERTEAFF
TGTGCCAGCAGCCAAGAGAGAACTGAAGCTTTCTTT
>TRBV30|.|TRBJ1-6|.
CAWSGLRSGNSPLHF
TGTGCCTGGAGTGGGCTCAGGTCGGGGAATTCACCCCTCCACTTT
>TRBV5-4|few|TRBJ1-2|TRBD1
CASSLVTGGDYGYTF
TGTGCCAGCAGCTTGGTGACAGGGGGGGACTATGGCTACACCTTC
>TRBV4-1|once|TRBJ1-2|.
CASSQESAGIYGYTF
TGCGCCAGCAGCCAAGAAAGTGCAGGGATCTATGGCTACACCTTC
>TRBV7-8|.|TRBJ1-2|.
CATLGLTNYGYTF
TGTGCCACGCTAGGTTTGACTAACTATGGCTACACCTTC
>TRBV7-2|.|TRBJ2-3|TRBD2
CASSSRTSGSKADTQYF
TGTGCCAGCAGCTCCCGGACTAGCGGGAGTAAGGCAGATACGCAGTATTTT
>TRBV4-1|.|TRBJ2-5|TRBD2
CASSQGAGGPKETQYF
TGCGCCAGCAGCCAAGGAGCGGGGGGACCGAAAGAGACCCAGTACTTC
>TRBV7-3|.|TRBJ2-1|TRBD2
CASSLGLAGNNEQFF
TGTGCCAGCAGCCTGGGACTAGCGGGAAACAATGAGCAGTTCTTC
>TRBV4-1|.|TRBJ2-3|TRBD2
CASSQGGLAASTDTQYF
TGCGCCAGCAGCCAAGGCGGACTAGCGGCTAGCACAGATACGCAGTATTTT
>TRBV5-1|.|TRBJ2-1|TRBD2
CASSFAGVQGEQFF
TGCGCCAGCAGCTTCGCGGGAGTCCAAGGTGAGCAGTTCTTC